The source of this T cell receptor beta chain is a study of response to subunit inactivated influenza vaccine. This clonotype was observed a handful of times. What it recognizes is unknown. This CDR3 comprises 16 residues. The V end lost 1 base, the J end lost 7 bases, and 14 bases lay between the germline ends. Per germline, CDR1 SGHVS and CDR2 FQNEAQ. Broader study findings: Authors proposed each seasonal influenza vaccination draws in few new T cells.

TCRdb passed the RT-PCR reads through MiXCR, listing each CDR3 protein once. This table holds 800,000 to 1,000,000 distinct CDR3 sequences, less than 25% found once. Sequenced here: PBMCs from blood, sampled about 5 days after vaccination. The source of this sequence is a middle-aged man who received an inactivated influenza vaccine. The chain has TRBV7-8 and TRBJ1-6; no firm D call. Here the CDR3 reads CASSLGILGTNSPLHF. The DNA for the CDR3 is TGTGCCAGCAGCTTAGGAATTCTGGGAACCAATTCACCCCTCCACTTT.